This passage covers 28 T cell receptor beta chains from one sample sequenced in a study of blood T cell repertoires in COVID-19. The protocol was immunoSEQ multiplex PCR, while the TCRdb copy is restricted to in-frame clones and leaves out a portion. The repertoire holds 130,000 to 150,000 clones, with 80% to 90% as singletons. The sequencing sample was made of peripheral blood. These receptors all come from a human donor with acute or convalescent COVID-19. The donor label of this sample is uncertain.

CDR3 residues: CASTPGGERNYGYTF. DNA of the CDR3: TGTGCCAGCACCCCCGGGGGGGAGCGAAACTATGGCTACACCTTC. J is TRBJ1-2 and V is TRBV11-2, with D possibly matching TRBD1 (5 bases). The CDR3 covers 15 residues. Per germline, CDR1 SGHAT and CDR2 FQNNGV. V gave up 7 bases and J gave up 2 bases, with 17 bases separating them.

The chain recombines TRBV7-2 with TRBJ2-3; 8 nucleotides line up with TRBD2. This CDR3 has 15 amino acids. Unmatched junction bases numbered 7, after V lost 3 bases and J lost 5 bases. Looked up from germline, CDR1 is SGHTA and CDR2 is FQGNSA. CDR3 DNA sequence: TGTGCCAGCAGCTTTAACGGGGGGGCCTTAGATACGCAGTATTTT. The encoded protein is CASSFNGGALDTQYF.

The sample holds a few counts of this clone. The rearrangement links TRBV12-3 or TRBV12-4 to TRBJ2-1; 10 bases match TRBD2. The CDR3 is 12 amino acids. J was trimmed by 9 bases and V by 6 bases; bases with no gene match: 2. CDR3 sequence reads: CASSRTSGEQFF. For the CDR3, the DNA is TGTGCCAGCAGCCGGACTAGCGGTGAGCAGTTCTTC.

V usage is TRBV10-2 and J usage is TRBJ2-3; 12 bases match TRBD2. There are 20 residues in the CDR3. V lost 6 bases and J lost 5; bases outside the gene matches: 21. CDR1 is WSHSY and CDR2 is SAAADI in the germline V gene. CDR3: CASSTPPGLAGKHPGDTQYF. CDR3 nucleotide sequence: TGCGCCAGCAGCACTCCCCCGGGACTAGCGGGCAAACACCCGGGAGATACGCAGTATTTT.

This clone was detected once. The chain joins TRBV6-5 to TRBJ1-1; TRBD1 aligns across 8 bases. The CDR3 has 15 residues. Germline CDR1 MNHEY, CDR2 SVGAGI. Losses at the gene ends were 5 bases for V and 1 base for J; bases not matched to a gene: 6. The CDR3 reads CASSQGAGANTEAFF. DNA of the CDR3: TGTGCCAGCAGTCAGGGGGCAGGAGCGAACACTGAAGCTTTCTTT.

The genes are TRBV5-1 and TRBJ1-2; 7 nucleotides match TRBD1. Trimming cost V 5 bases and J 2 bases; bases outside gene matches: 9. The CDR3 runs to 15 residues. Germline CDR1 and CDR2: SGHRS and YFSETQ. The CDR3: CASRRQGLSNYGYTF. CDR3 coding DNA: TGCGCCAGCAGAAGACAGGGTTTGAGCAACTATGGCTACACCTTC.

This clone was counted a single time. The chain uses TRBV7-9 and TRBJ1-4; D unresolved. The CDR3 extends over 17 amino acids. CDR1 is SEHNR and CDR2 is FQNEAQ in the germline V gene (reference sequence). Trimming shortened V by 1 base and J by 0 bases, and 12 bases separated the two germline ends. The CDR3 sequence: CASSLGAAKSTNEKLFF. The CDR3 DNA reads TGTGCCAGCAGCTTAGGGGCAGCCAAGTCAACTAATGAAAAACTGTTTTTT.

The rearrangement joins TRBV6-2 or TRBV6-3 to TRBJ1-5; 12 nucleotides agree with TRBD1. Losses at the gene ends were 2 bases for V and 7 bases for J; bases not matched to a gene: 6. Germline loops: CDR1 MNHEY, CDR2 SVGEGT. The CDR3 length is 16 residues. DNA for the CDR3: TGTGCCAGCAGTTACCCGGGACAGGGGGCATGGCAGCCCCAGCATTTT. Its translation is CASSYPGQGAWQPQHF.

The sample holds a few counts of this clone. This chain joins TRBV7-3 and TRBJ2-3, with a possible D match to TRBD2 (6 bases). Per the germline V gene, CDR1 is SGHTA and CDR2 is FQGTGA. V lost 4 bases to trimming and J lost 2 bases, with 13 bases between them. The CDR3 is 15 residues long. CDR3 nucleotides: TGTGCCAGCAGCTCCGGAGCGGGCCCCACAGATACGCAGTATTTT. Its translation: CASSSGAGPTDTQYF. The variable domain in full, completed from reference TRBV7-3 and TRBJ2-3, reads GAGVSQTPSNKVTEKGKYVELRCDPISGHTALYWYRQSLGQGPEFLIYFQGTGAADDSGLPNDRFFAVRPEGSVSTLKIQRTERGDSAVYLCASSSGAGPTDTQYFGPGTRLTVL.

V and J are TRBV7-2 and TRBJ2-2, with 8 positions matching TRBD1. Germline V gives CDR1 SGHTA, CDR2 FQGNSA. CDR3 length equals 16 residues. V shed 5 bases and J 1 base; nucleotides not matched to a gene: 6. In DNA, the CDR3 is TGTGCCAGCAGCCGCGAGGGGACAGGGAACACCGGGGAGCTGTTTTTT. It is translated as CASSREGTGNTGELFF.

The chain employs TRBV6-5 and TRBJ2-3; perhaps TRBD2 as D (6 bases). CDR1 is MNHEY, CDR2 SVGAGI, per germline. CDR3 length: 15 amino acids. V lost 6 bases, J lost 0 bases, and 13 bases lay in between. CDR3 DNA sequence: TGTGCCAGCAGCCTGGACTACCTAAGCACAGATACGCAGTATTTT. Translation: CASSLDYLSTDTQYF.

The CDR3 region has the DNA TGTGCCAGCTCACCGAGTCAGGGTAGTACTGAAGCTTTCTTT. The encoded protein is CASSPSQGSTEAFF. The gene calls are TRBV18 and TRBJ1-1; TRBD1 might be the D (5 bases). This CDR3 has 14 amino acids. From germline, CDR1 is KGHSH and CDR2 LQKENI. Trimming took 3 bases from V and 5 from J, leaving 13 bases between them.

The chain is built from TRBV7-2 and TRBJ1-2, with D possibly matching TRBD1 (6 bases). This CDR3 region has 13 residues. V was clipped by 2 bases and J by 4 bases, with 8 bases between them. In germline, CDR1 is SGHTA, CDR2 FQGNSA. CDR3 in amino acids: CASSLQQGYGYTF. CDR3 sequence (DNA): TGTGCCAGCAGCTTACAACAGGGCTATGGCTACACCTTC.

V gene TRBV24-1 combines with J gene TRBJ2-1; 12 bases fit TRBD2. Germline V gene data show CDR1 as KGHDR and CDR2 as SFDVKD. The CDR3 loop spans 15 amino acids. The V segment lost 4 bases and the J segment 7 bases; nucleotides outside the gene matches: 4. The CDR3 DNA sequence: TGTGCCACCAGTGAGCCTACTAGCGGGAGGAATGAGCAGTTCTTC. Amino acid sequence: CATSEPTSGRNEQFF.

The rearrangement uses TRBV21-1 and TRBJ2-3; the DNA was not used to check the table's D call, TRBD1. TRBV21-1 is marked as a pseudogene. This CDR3 is built from 15 residues. The CDR3 nucleotides are TGTGCCAGCAGCAATCGGGGACAGGGGACAGATACGCAGTATTTT. Encoded protein: CASSNRGQGTDTQYF.

The V gene is TRBV18, the J gene TRBJ2-1; TRBD2 matches at 8 bases. Per the germline V gene, CDR1 is KGHSH and CDR2 is LQKENI. The V segment lost 0 bases and the J segment 4 bases; nucleotides outside the gene matches: 2. The CDR3 extends over 15 amino acids. The CDR3, as DNA: TGTGCCAGCTCACCACCTAGCGGGGTGTACAATGAGCAGTTCTTC. This encodes CASSPPSGVYNEQFF.

The gene calls are TRBV27 and TRBJ2-3; TRBD1 agrees at 8 bases. In germline, CDR1 is MNHEY, CDR2 SMNVEV (reference sequence). The CDR3 spans 16 residues. The J segment lost 2 bases and the V segment lost 4 bases, leaving 8 bases of the junction unmatched. The CDR3 DNA is TGTGCCAGCAGTTCTTACTCGGACAGGGCCACAGATACGCAGTATTTT. It yields the protein CASSSYSDRATDTQYF.

The genes are TRBV4-1 and TRBJ1-2; possible D gene TRBD1, 6 bases. CDR3 length: 17 residues. Germline V gene lookup returns CDR1 MGHRA and CDR2 YSYEKL. Trimming shortened V by 3 bases and J by 1 base, and 18 bases separated the two germline ends. CDR3 in DNA: TGCGCCAGCAGCCACCCGGCAGGGGCCGCTAATAACTATGGCTACACCTTC. This encodes CASSHPAGAANNYGYTF.

This rearrangement joins TRBV3-1 (or the pseudogene TRBV3-2) to TRBJ2-2; tentatively, D is TRBD1 (6 bases). The CDR3 spans 13 residues. V was clipped by 6 bases and J by 4 bases, with 9 bases between them. CDR1 and CDR2 from the germline V gene are LGHDT and YNNKEL (reference sequence). The CDR3 DNA follows: TGTGCCAGCAGTCAACAGGGCACCGGGGAGCTGTTTTTT. It translates to CASSQQGTGELFF.

This sequence joins TRBV3-1 (or the pseudogene TRBV3-2) and TRBJ2-1; D remains ambiguous. Germline V CDR1 and CDR2: LGHDT, YNNKEL (reference sequence). V was cut by 6 bases and J by 7 bases, with 13 bases left in between. The CDR3 extends over 13 amino acids. CDR3 DNA sequence: TGTGCCAGCAGTCTAAAACGAGAAAATGAGCAGTTCTTC. Protein sequence: CASSLKRENEQFF.

V and J are TRBV29-1 and TRBJ1-1; D gene unclear. Germline CDR1 is SQVTM and CDR2 is ANQGSEA. The CDR3 consists of 13 residues. Trimming cost V 4 bases and J 3 bases, with 12 bases left between them. CDR3 in DNA: TGCAGCGTTGTGAGCCTTATGCACACTGAAGCTTTCTTT. Translating it yields CSVVSLMHTEAFF. The entire variable domain, with the rest obtained from reference TRBV29-1 and TRBJ1-1, is as follows: SAVISQKPSRDICQRGTSLTIQCQVDSQVTMMFWYRQQPGQSLTLIATANQGSEATYESGFVIDKFPISRPNLTFSTLTVSNMSPEDSSIYLCSVVSLMHTEAFFGQGTRLTVV.

About this clone: Different DNA sequences within this sample yield the same CDR3. This chain links TRBV27 with TRBJ1-5; 7 bases agree with TRBD1. CDR3 length: 15 residues. Germline CDR1 reads MNHEY; CDR2 reads SMNVEV (reference sequence). With V trimmed by 3 bases and J by 7 bases, 9 bases remained unmatched. CDR3 sequence: CASSFRTGQGQPQHF. Written as DNA, the CDR3 is TGTGCCAGCAGTTTTCGGACAGGCCAGGGCCAGCCCCAGCATTTT.

The V call is TRBV18, the J call TRBJ2-1; possibly TRBD2 for D (6 bases). Trimming cost V 6 bases and J 7 bases, with 19 bases left between them. CDR1 is KGHSH and CDR2 is LQKENI in the germline V gene. The CDR3 has 15 residues. The CDR3 coding sequence is TGTGCCAGCTCTCCCATAGAGCTAGCGAGAAATGAGCAGTTCTTC. Protein product: CASSPIELARNEQFF.

The CDR3 DNA follows: TGTGCCATCAGTGAGTCCCGCGGACAGAGCTCTGGAAACACCATATATTTT. Protein sequence: CAISESRGQSSGNTIYF. The V call is TRBV10-3, the J call TRBJ1-3; possible D gene TRBD1, 6 bases. V shed 0 bases and J shed 0 bases, with 12 bases lying between them. The CDR3 runs 17 residues. Germline V CDR1 and CDR2: ENHRY, SYGVKD.

The chain uses TRBV19 and TRBJ2-2; the match to TRBD1 covers 11 bases. Germline CDR1 LNHDA, CDR2 SQIVND (reference sequence). CDR3 size: 15 residues. V lost 7 bases, J lost 6 bases, and 7 bases stayed unmatched. Written as DNA, the CDR3 is TGTGCCAGTACCCCGGACAGGGGGCGCGCCGGGGAGCTGTTTTTT. Translation: CASTPDRGRAGELFF.

This clone turned up a few times. The gene calls are TRBV6-5 and TRBJ2-7, with 11 bases fitting TRBD1. The CDR3 contains 15 residues. The V gene's germline CDR1 is MNHEY and CDR2 SVGAGI. The V gene end was trimmed by 6 bases and the J gene end by 0 bases; junction bases not matched to a gene: 4. CDR3 in DNA: TGTGCCAGCAGGGGAGGACAGGGGGCCTCCTACGAGCAGTACTTC. It codes for CASRGGQGASYEQYF.

The chain joins TRBV7-2 to TRBJ2-3; TRBD2 matches at 11 bases. The ends lost 1 base at V and 3 bases at J; junction bases unmatched: 9. CDR3 size: 18 residues. Germline CDR1 SGHTA, CDR2 FQGNSA. The CDR3 coding sequence is TGTGCCAGCAGCTTAGTTAGCGGGAGGGCCGGTCGTACAGATACGCAGTATTTT. Protein product: CASSLVSGRAGRTDTQYF.

This chain connects TRBV21-1 to TRBJ2-2; the table names TRBD2, a call not compared with the DNA. TRBV21-1 is shown as a pseudogene. The CDR3 has 19 residues. CDR3 coding DNA: TGTGCCAGCAGCACCACGGGACTAGCGGGAGGATCGAACACCGGGGAGCTGTTTTTT. Its protein is CASSTTGLAGGSNTGELFF.